This TCR beta chain was retrieved from a study of blood T cell repertoires in COVID-19. In terms of age and location, participants ranged from roughly 18 to 90 years and lived in roughly 22 US areas. Grouping used clinical history reported by participants in a survey and questionnaire. Sequenced by immunoSEQ multiplex PCR; TCRdb stores in-frame clones only, minus some. The sample includes 200,000 to 250,000 clones, about nine tenths seen only once; the top ten take 2.5% to 3.5%. CDR3 size: 14 residues. V gave up 8 bases and J gave up 9 bases; unmatched junction bases: 12. This sequence joins TRBV6-7 and TRBJ1-5; 8 nucleotides match TRBD1. TRBV6-7 is an open reading frame whose function is uncertain. The TCR was taken from a woman between 45 and 60 years old in a cohort exposed to, infected with or recovered from COVID-19 (not recorded which). Specimen: PBMCs or T cells enriched from blood (not recorded which). CDR3 sequence: CASVTGQGALPQHF. The CDR3 DNA follows: TGTGCCAGCGTGACGGGGCAGGGGGCTCTGCCCCAGCATTTT.